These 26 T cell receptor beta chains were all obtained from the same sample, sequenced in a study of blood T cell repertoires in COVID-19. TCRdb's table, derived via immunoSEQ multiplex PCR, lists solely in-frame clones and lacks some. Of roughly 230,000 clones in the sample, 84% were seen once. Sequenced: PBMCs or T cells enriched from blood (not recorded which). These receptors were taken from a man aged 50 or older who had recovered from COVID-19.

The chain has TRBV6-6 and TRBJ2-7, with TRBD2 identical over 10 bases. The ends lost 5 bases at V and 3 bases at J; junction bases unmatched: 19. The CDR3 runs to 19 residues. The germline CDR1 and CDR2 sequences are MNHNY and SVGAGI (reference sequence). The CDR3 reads CASSPPPRLAGVKGYEQYF. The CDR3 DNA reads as TGTGCCAGCAGTCCACCCCCCCGGCTAGCGGGAGTAAAGGGCTACGAGCAGTACTTC.

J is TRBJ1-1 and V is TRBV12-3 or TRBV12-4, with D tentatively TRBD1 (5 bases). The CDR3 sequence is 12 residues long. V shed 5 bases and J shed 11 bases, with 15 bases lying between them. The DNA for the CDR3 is TGTGCCAGCAGTCGCGGGACCTTTGGTGCTTTCTTT. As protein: CASSRGTFGAFF.

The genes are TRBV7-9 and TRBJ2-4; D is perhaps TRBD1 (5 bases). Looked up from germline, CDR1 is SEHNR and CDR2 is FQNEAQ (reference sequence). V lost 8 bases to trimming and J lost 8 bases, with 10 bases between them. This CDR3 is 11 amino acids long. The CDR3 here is CASDSTDIQYF. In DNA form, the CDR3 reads TGTGCCAGCGACAGTACCGACATTCAGTACTTC.

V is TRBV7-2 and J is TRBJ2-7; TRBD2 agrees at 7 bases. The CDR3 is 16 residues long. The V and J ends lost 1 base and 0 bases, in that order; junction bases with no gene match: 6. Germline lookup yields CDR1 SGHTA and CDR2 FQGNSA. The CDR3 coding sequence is TGTGCCAGCAGCTTAGTCCCAGCGGGATCCTCCTACGAGCAGTACTTC. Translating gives CASSLVPAGSSYEQYF.

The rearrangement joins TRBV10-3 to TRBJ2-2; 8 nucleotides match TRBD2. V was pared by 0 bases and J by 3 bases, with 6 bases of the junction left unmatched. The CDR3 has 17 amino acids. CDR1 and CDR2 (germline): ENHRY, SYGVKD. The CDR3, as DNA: TGTGCCATCAGTGAGTCGAATCCCGGGAGGGACACCGGGGAGCTGTTTTTT. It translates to CAISESNPGRDTGELFF.

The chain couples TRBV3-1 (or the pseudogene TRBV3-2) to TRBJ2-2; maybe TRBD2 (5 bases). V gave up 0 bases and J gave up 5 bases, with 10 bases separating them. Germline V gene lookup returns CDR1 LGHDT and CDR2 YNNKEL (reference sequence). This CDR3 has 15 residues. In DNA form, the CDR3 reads TGTGCCAGCAGCCAAGATTGGCGGGCGACCGGGGAGCTGTTTTTT. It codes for CASSQDWRATGELFF.

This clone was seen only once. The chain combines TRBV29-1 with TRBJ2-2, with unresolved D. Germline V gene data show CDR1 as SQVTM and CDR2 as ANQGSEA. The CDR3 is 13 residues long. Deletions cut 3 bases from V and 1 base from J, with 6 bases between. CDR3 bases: TGCAGCGTTGATCTAGGGAACACCGGGGAGCTGTTTTTT. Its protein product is CSVDLGNTGELFF.

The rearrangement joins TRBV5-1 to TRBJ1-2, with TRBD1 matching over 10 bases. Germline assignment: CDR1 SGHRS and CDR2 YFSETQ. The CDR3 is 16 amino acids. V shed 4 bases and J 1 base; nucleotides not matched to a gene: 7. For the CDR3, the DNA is TGCGCCAGCAGCCCAGGGACAGGGGCGGTTAACTATGGCTACACCTTC. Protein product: CASSPGTGAVNYGYTF.

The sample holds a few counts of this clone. Here the CDR3 reads CASSLGGRNEQYF. For the CDR3, the DNA is TGTGCCAGCAGTTTGGGGGGGAGGAACGAGCAGTACTTC. The gene calls are TRBV27 and TRBJ2-7; 7 positions agree with TRBD2. Germline CDR1 reads MNHEY; CDR2 reads SMNVEV (reference sequence). The V segment lost 3 bases and the J segment 5 bases; nucleotides outside the gene matches: 4. The CDR3 is 13 amino acids.

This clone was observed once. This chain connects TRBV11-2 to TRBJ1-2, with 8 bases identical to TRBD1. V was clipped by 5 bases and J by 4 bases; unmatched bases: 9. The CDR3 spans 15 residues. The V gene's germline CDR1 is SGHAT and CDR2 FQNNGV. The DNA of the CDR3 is TGTGCCAGCAGCCCGAGACAGGGGACACTCTATGGCTACACCTTC. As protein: CASSPRQGTLYGYTF.

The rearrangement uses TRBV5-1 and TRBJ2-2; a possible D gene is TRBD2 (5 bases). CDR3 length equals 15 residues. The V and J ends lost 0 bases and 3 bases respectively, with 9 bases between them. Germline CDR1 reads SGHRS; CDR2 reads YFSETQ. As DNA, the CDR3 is TGCGCCAGCAGCTTGGGCGGGCTGGACACCGGGGAGCTGTTTTTT. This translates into CASSLGGLDTGELFF.

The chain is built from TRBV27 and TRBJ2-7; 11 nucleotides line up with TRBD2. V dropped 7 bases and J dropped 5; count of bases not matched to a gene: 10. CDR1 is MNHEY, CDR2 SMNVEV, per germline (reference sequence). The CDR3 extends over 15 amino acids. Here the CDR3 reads CASKLAGGPWDEQYF. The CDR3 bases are TGTGCCAGCAAGCTAGCGGGGGGTCCGTGGGACGAGCAGTACTTC.

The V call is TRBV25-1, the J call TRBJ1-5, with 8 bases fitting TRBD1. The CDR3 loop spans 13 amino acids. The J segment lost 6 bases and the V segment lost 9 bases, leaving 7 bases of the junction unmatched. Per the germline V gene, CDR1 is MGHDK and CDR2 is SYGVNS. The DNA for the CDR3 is TGTGCCAGAAGACAGGGGTCGAGTCAGCCCCAGCATTTT. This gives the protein CARRQGSSQPQHF.

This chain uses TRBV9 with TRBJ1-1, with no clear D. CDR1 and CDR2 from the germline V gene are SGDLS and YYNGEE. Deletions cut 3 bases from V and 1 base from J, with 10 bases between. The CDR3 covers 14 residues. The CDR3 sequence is CASSADFSNTEAFF. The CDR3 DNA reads TGTGCCAGCAGCGCGGACTTTTCGAACACTGAAGCTTTCTTT.

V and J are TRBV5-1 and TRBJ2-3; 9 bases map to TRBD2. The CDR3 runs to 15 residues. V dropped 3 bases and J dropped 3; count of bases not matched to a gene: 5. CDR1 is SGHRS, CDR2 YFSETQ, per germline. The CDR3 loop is CASSYAGGLTDTQYF. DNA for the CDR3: TGCGCCAGCAGCTATGCGGGGGGGTTAACAGATACGCAGTATTTT.

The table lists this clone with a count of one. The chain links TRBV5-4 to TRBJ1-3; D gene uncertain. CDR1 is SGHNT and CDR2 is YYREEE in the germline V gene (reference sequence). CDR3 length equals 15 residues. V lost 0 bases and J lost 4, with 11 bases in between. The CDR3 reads CASSLEQSGGNTIYF. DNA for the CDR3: TGTGCCAGCAGCTTGGAGCAGTCGGGAGGAAACACCATATATTTT.

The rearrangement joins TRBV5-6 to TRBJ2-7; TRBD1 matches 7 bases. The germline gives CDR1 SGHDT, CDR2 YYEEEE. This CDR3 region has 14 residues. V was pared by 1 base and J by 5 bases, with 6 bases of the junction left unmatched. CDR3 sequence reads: CASSLRLGGDEQYF. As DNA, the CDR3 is TGTGCCAGCAGCTTGCGTCTAGGGGGCGACGAGCAGTACTTC.

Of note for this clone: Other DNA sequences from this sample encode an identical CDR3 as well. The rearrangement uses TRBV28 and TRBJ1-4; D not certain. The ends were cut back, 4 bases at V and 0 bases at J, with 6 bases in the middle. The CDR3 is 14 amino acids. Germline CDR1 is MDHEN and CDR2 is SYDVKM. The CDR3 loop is CASSSGSTNEKLFF. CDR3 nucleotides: TGTGCCAGCAGTTCCGGGTCAACTAATGAAAAACTGTTTTTT.

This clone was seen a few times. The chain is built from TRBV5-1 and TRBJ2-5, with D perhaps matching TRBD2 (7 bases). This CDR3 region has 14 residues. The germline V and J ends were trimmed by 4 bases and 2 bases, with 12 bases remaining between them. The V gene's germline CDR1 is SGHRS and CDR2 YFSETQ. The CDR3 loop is CASSVGRGQETQYF. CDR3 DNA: TGCGCCAGCAGCGTAGGGAGGGGGCAAGAGACCCAGTACTTC. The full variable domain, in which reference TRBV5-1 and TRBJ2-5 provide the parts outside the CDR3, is KAGVTQTPRYLIKTRGQQVTLSCSPISGHRSVSWYQQTPGQGLQFLFEYFSETQRNKGNFPGRFSGRQFSNSRSEMNVSTLELGDSALYLCASSVGRGQETQYFGPGTRLLVL.

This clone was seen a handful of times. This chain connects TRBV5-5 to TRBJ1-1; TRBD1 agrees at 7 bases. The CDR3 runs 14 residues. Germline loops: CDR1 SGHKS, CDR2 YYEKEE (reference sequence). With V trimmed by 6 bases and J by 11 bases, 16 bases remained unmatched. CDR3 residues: CASTLETGIFVAFF. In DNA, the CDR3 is TGTGCCAGCACCCTAGAGACAGGGATTTTCGTCGCTTTCTTT.

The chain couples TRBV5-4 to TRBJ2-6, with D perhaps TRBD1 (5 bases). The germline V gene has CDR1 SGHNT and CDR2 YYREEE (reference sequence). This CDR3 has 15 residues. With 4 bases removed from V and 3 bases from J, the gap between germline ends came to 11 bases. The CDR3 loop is CASSRGADGANVLTF. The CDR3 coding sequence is TGTGCCAGCAGCCGTGGGGCCGATGGGGCCAACGTCCTGACTTTC.

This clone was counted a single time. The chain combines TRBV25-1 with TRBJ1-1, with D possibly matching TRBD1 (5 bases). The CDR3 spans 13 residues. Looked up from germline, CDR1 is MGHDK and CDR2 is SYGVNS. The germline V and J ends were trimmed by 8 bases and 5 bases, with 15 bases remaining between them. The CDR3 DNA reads TGTGCCAGCGACGGCAGGGAAGGTACTGAAGCTTTCTTT. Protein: CASDGREGTEAFF.

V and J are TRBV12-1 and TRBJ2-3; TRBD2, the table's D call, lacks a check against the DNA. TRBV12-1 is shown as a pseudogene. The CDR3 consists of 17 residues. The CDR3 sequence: CASSSPETSGGEDTQYF. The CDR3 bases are TGTGCCAGCAGCTCACCGGAAACTAGCGGGGGCGAAGATACGCAGTATTTT.

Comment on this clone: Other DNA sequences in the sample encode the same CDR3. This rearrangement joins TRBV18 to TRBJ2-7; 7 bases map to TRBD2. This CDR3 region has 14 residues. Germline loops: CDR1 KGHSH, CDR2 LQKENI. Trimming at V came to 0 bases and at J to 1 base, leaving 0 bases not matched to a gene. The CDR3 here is CASSPPGGSYEQYF. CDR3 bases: TGTGCCAGCTCACCACCCGGGGGGTCCTACGAGCAGTACTTC.

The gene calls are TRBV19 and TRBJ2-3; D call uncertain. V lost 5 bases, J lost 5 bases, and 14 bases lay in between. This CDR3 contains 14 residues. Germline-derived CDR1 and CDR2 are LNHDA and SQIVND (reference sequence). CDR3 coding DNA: TGTGCCAGTAGTCTCAGTGTTGGTGGAGATACGCAGTATTTT. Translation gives CASSLSVGGDTQYF.

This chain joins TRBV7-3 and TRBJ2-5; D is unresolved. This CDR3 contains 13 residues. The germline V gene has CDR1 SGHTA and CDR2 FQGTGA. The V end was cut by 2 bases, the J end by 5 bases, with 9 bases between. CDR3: CASSLSSGETQYF. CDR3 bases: TGTGCCAGCAGCTTATCTAGTGGGGAGACCCAGTACTTC.